This T cell receptor beta chain was captured by sequencing in a study of blood T cell repertoires in COVID-19. As for the study in general: COVID-19 samples, acute and convalescent, were from the United States, Italy and Spain.

The CDR3 extends over 17 amino acids. Germline CDR1 is LNHDA and CDR2 is SQIVND (reference sequence). The ends lost 7 bases at V and 2 bases at J; junction bases unmatched: 9. Per the original data handling: From reference gene primer amplification, estimates of nucleated cell counts were derived. Libraries were prepared by immunoSEQ multiplex PCR; TCRdb keeps only in-frame clonotypes and omits some of them. V and J calls and clone size come straight from that table; D and trimming were deduced from the DNA. The table shows more than 300,000 clones, with more than 85% occurring only once. Contact with a PCR-confirmed or clinician-diagnosed COVID-19 case occurred within 2 weeks of entry.

The receptor's source is a woman aged 40 to 55 who had been exposed to COVID-19. This chain uses TRBV19 with TRBJ1-6; 9 bases align to TRBD1. Sequences were obtained from PBMCs or T cells enriched from blood (not recorded which). Written as DNA, the CDR3 is TGTGCCAGTACGTCCGGGGGGACAGGGACCTATAATTCACCCCTCCACTTT. It yields the protein CASTSGGTGTYNSPLHF.